Presented here are 16 T cell receptor beta chains from one specimen sequenced in a study of blood T cell repertoires in COVID-19. Data came from immunoSEQ multiplex PCR; TCRdb stores just in-frame clones and leaves some out. The sample yields around 100,000 clones, about 90% seen once. Material for sequencing was peripheral blood. These receptors all stem from a man aged 30-40 years in a cohort sampled during active COVID-19.

This clone was found once. The V gene is TRBV7-3, the J gene TRBJ2-1, with D possibly being TRBD2 (5 bases). Germline V lookup: CDR1 SGHTA, CDR2 FQGTGA. The CDR3 length is 15 residues. Trimming removed 5 bases from V and 0 bases from J, with 11 bases in between. The chain's CDR3 is CASSQDSSSYNEQFF. The CDR3 DNA is TGTGCCAGCAGCCAGGACTCGAGCTCCTACAATGAGCAGTTCTTC. Complete variable domain (other parts from reference TRBV7-3 and TRBJ2-1): GAGVSQTPSNKVTEKGKYVELRCDPISGHTALYWYRQSLGQGPEFLIYFQGTGAADDSGLPNDRFFAVRPEGSVSTLKIQRTERGDSAVYLCASSQDSSSYNEQFFGPGTRLTVL.

The chain recombines TRBV27 with TRBJ1-1; TRBD1 is a possible D gene (5 bases). The ends were cut back, 5 bases at V and 0 bases at J, with 10 bases in the middle. CDR1 is MNHEY, CDR2 SMNVEV, per germline (reference sequence). This CDR3 is built from 14 residues. The CDR3 is CASSGYRMNTEAFF. The CDR3 bases are TGTGCCAGCAGTGGGTACAGGATGAACACTGAAGCTTTCTTT.

V gene TRBV19 combines with J gene TRBJ1-4, with TRBD1 matching 10 bases. Trimming cost V 5 bases and J 0 bases; bases outside gene matches: 3. The length of the CDR3 is 16 residues. The germline V gene has CDR1 LNHDA and CDR2 SQIVND (reference sequence). For the CDR3, the DNA is TGTGCCAGTAGTCCCGGACAGGGGGCAACTAATGAAAAACTGTTTTTT. As protein: CASSPGQGATNEKLFF. The full variable domain, with the rest looked up from reference TRBV19 and TRBJ1-4, is DGGITQSPKYLFRKEGQNVTLSCEQNLNHDAMYWYRQDPGQGLRLIYYSQIVNDFQKGDIAEGYSVSREKKESFPLTVTSAQKNPTAFYLCASSPGQGATNEKLFFGSGTQLSVL.

The chain employs TRBV5-6 and TRBJ2-5; D is unresolved. CDR3 length: 11 residues. Germline V CDR1 and CDR2: SGHDT, YYEEEE. With 2 bases removed from V and 5 bases from J, the gap between germline ends came to 4 bases. The CDR3 bases are TGTGCCAGCAGCTTTCGGGAGACCCAGTACTTC. This gives the protein CASSFRETQYF.

The CDR3 loop reads CASSPIRVSYNSPLHF. In nucleotides, the CDR3 is TGTGCCAGCTCACCAATACGGGTTTCGTATAATTCACCCCTCCACTTT. This rearrangement joins TRBV18 to TRBJ1-6, with D hard to call. This CDR3 contains 16 residues. Trimming took 2 bases from V and 4 from J, leaving 12 bases between them. Germline assignment: CDR1 KGHSH and CDR2 LQKENI.

The chain is built from TRBV4-1 and TRBJ2-5, with D perhaps TRBD2 (5 bases). CDR1 and CDR2 (germline): MGHRA, YSYEKL. Trimming removed 1 base at V and 6 bases at J, with 9 bases between. This CDR3 has 13 amino acids. As DNA, the CDR3 is TGCGCCAGCAGCCAAGGGACTTCGAAGACCCAGTACTTC. Protein product: CASSQGTSKTQYF.

The V gene is TRBV7-8, the J gene TRBJ2-7; TRBD1 matches 10 bases. J gave up 6 bases and V 3 bases, and 8 bases lay outside the gene matches. Germline-derived CDR1 and CDR2 are SGHVS and FQNEAQ. CDR3 length equals 15 residues. CDR3 residues: CASSLEDRGGSEQYF. The DNA of the CDR3 is TGTGCCAGCAGCTTGGAGGACAGGGGGGGTTCCGAGCAGTACTTC.

The chain uses TRBV2 and TRBJ2-1; no clear D. The V gene lost 8 bases and the J gene lost 1 base, with 12 bases spanning the gap. This CDR3 is 14 amino acids long. Germline-derived CDR1 and CDR2 are SNHLY and FYNNEI. CDR3 nucleotides: TGTGCCAGCGTTCCCCACAGATCCTACAATGAGCAGTTCTTC. It codes for CASVPHRSYNEQFF. The entire variable domain, with the rest obtained from reference TRBV2 and TRBJ2-1, is as follows: EPEVTQTPSHQVTQMGQEVILRCVPISNHLYFYWYRQILGQKVEFLVSFYNNEISEKSEIFDDQFSVERPDGSNFTLKIRSTKLEDSAMYFCASVPHRSYNEQFFGPGTRLTVL.

This clone showed up just once. V is TRBV11-2 and J is TRBJ2-7; 8 nucleotides agree with TRBD1. The CDR3 has 18 residues. Germline-derived CDR1 and CDR2 are SGHAT and FQNNGV. Unmatched junction bases numbered 19, after V lost 5 bases and J lost 4 bases. The CDR3 sequence is CASSPITRDRGLTYEQYF. The CDR3 DNA is TGTGCCAGCAGCCCTATCACGCGAGACAGGGGATTAACATACGAGCAGTACTTC. The full variable domain, completed using reference TRBV11-2 and TRBJ2-7, is EAGVAQSPRYKIIEKRQSVAFWCNPISGHATLYWYQQILGQGPKLLIQFQNNGVVDDSQLPKDRFSAERLKGVDSTLKIQPAKLEDSAVYLCASSPITRDRGLTYEQYFGPGTRLTVT.

V and J are TRBV3-1 (or the pseudogene TRBV3-2) and TRBJ1-6; maybe TRBD1 (5 bases). The CDR3 runs 15 residues. Germline V gene lookup returns CDR1 LGHDT and CDR2 YNNKEL (reference sequence). Trimming took 4 bases from V and 5 from J, leaving 12 bases between them. CDR3 residues: CASSLGLGDNSPLHF. The CDR3 nucleotides read TGTGCCAGCAGCCTGGGACTGGGCGATAATTCACCCCTCCACTTT.

This chain links TRBV21-1 with TRBJ1-1; TRBD1 is the table's D call, not checked against the DNA. TRBV21-1 is designated a pseudogene. This CDR3 has 23 residues. CDR3: CASSLPRKAVPGQGVQANTEAFF. DNA of the CDR3: TGTGCCAGCAGCCTCCCCCGCAAAGCCGTACCGGGACAGGGTGTCCAAGCCAACACTGAAGCTTTCTTT.

Only one count was recorded for this clone. This rearrangement joins TRBV6-1 to TRBJ1-6; 7 bases line up with TRBD1. Germline V gene lookup returns CDR1 MNHNS and CDR2 SASEGT. The V gene end was trimmed by 3 bases and the J gene end by 11 bases; junction bases not matched to a gene: 13. The CDR3 spans 16 residues. The CDR3 sequence: CASSEGPDRLIPPLHF. CDR3 bases: TGTGCCAGCAGTGAGGGCCCGGACAGGTTAATACCACCCCTCCACTTT.

J is TRBJ2-1 and V is TRBV4-2; 9 bases line up with TRBD1. The trim removed 0 bases at V and 8 bases at J, leaving 14 bases unmatched. The CDR3 sequence is 18 residues long. Germline V CDR1 and CDR2: LGHNA, YNFKEQ. CDR3 protein: CASSQDFQTGTGLHEQFF. DNA for the CDR3: TGTGCCAGCAGCCAAGATTTTCAGACCGGGACAGGGCTCCATGAGCAGTTCTTC.

In its sample, this clone was seen once. This chain uses TRBV3-1 (or the pseudogene TRBV3-2) with TRBJ2-2; 12 bases map to TRBD1. The CDR3 has 18 amino acids. After removal of 4 bases from V and 6 bases from J, the junction contained 12 bases not matched to a gene. The V gene's germline CDR1 is LGHDT and CDR2 YNNKEL (reference sequence). The CDR3 loop is CASSPEGQGAGWAGELFF. The CDR3 region has the DNA TGTGCCAGCAGCCCCGAGGGACAGGGGGCTGGTTGGGCCGGGGAGCTGTTTTTT.

V is TRBV5-4 and J is TRBJ1-1, with D tentatively TRBD1 (5 bases). The ends were cut back, 0 bases at V and 6 bases at J, with 12 bases in the middle. This CDR3 comprises 14 residues. CDR1 and CDR2 (germline): SGHNT, YYREEE (reference sequence). CDR3: CASSLEDSRPEAFF. CDR3 DNA sequence: TGTGCCAGCAGCTTGGAAGACAGCCGCCCTGAAGCTTTCTTT.

The J gene is TRBJ2-5, the V gene TRBV27; D not certain. The CDR3 is 13 residues long. Trimming left V 6 bases short and J 3 bases short, with 11 bases between. Germline V CDR1 and CDR2: MNHEY, SMNVEV (reference sequence). CDR3 nucleotide sequence: TGTGCCAGCAGCGTGGCAGGCAAAGAGACCCAGTACTTC. Protein sequence: CASSVAGKETQYF.